A selection of T cell receptor beta chains follows, all from one sample in a study of T cells in Graves' hyperthyroidism and ophthalmopathy. Each CDR3 protein gets one entry after TCRdb re-called the multiplex PCR reads with MiXCR. This sample yields 37,000 or so distinct CDR3 sequences, of which around 50% are seen a single time; about a sixth belongs to the top ten. Sequenced input: blood. These receptors were taken from a man between 35 and 55 years old with Graves' ophthalmopathy. The CDR3 runs from the conserved cysteine through the conserved F or W. The D gene is left open where the match is weak. Only part of the rows carry a size: once, few, many, or a class if the clone is expanded.

V: TRBV7-6
D: -
size: -
J: TRBJ2-7
CDR3: CASSSGGGEQYF
DNA: TGTGCCAGCAGCTCTGGGGGAGGCGAGCAGTACTTC

V: TRBV7-9
D: -
size: -
J: TRBJ2-3
CDR3: CASSSETGPGPDTQYF
DNA: TGTGCCAGCAGCTCCGAAACTGGGCCAGGTCCCGATACGCAGTATTTT

V: TRBV5-1
D: -
size: -
J: TRBJ2-5
CDR3: CASSPNLVGETQYF
DNA: TGCGCCAGCAGCCCAAATTTGGTAGGCGAGACCCAGTACTTC

V: TRBV20-1
D: -
size: -
J: TRBJ2-3
CDR3: CSARDPTSWSTDAQYF
DNA: TGCAGTGCTAGAGATCCCACTAGCTGGAGCACAGATGCGCAGTATTTT

V: TRBV5-5
D: -
size: many
J: TRBJ1-1
CDR3: CASSLEAKPNTEAFF
DNA: TGTGCCAGCAGCTTGGAGGCCAAGCCGAACACTGAAGCTTTCTTT

V: TRBV5-5
D: TRBD1
size: many
J: TRBJ1-1
CDR3: CASSDRTGNTEAFF
DNA: TGTGCCAGCAGCGATAGGACAGGGAACACTGAAGCTTTCTTT

V: TRBV5-1
D: TRBD1
size: -
J: TRBJ2-3
CDR3: CASSSDRGGNEQYF
DNA: TGCGCCAGCAGCTCAGACAGGGGCGGGAATGAGCAGTATTTT

V: TRBV11-2
D: TRBD1
size: many
J: TRBJ1-5
CDR3: CASSLELGQGGQPQHF
DNA: TGTGCCAGCAGCTTAGAGCTTGGACAGGGCGGTCAGCCCCAGCATTTT

V: TRBV19
D: -
size: medium-sized
J: TRBJ1-2
CDR3: CASRTAGGYTF
DNA: TGTGCCAGTAGGACAGCCGGTGGCTACACCTTC

V: TRBV19
D: -
size: once
J: TRBJ2-1
CDR3: CASIREHEQFF
DNA: TGCGCCAGTATACGGGAACATGAGCAGTTCTTC

V: TRBV7-2
D: TRBD2
size: many
J: TRBJ2-1
CDR3: CASSLGSRGGHNEQFF
DNA: TGTGCCAGCAGCTTAGGGTCGCGGGGGGGCCACAATGAGCAGTTCTTC

V: TRBV4-1
D: -
size: many
J: TRBJ1-1
CDR3: CASSQVGSNTEAFF
DNA: TGCGCCAGCAGCCAAGTTGGGTCGAACACTGAAGCTTTCTTT

V: TRBV20-1
D: -
size: -
J: TRBJ2-5
CDR3: CSARAEFQETQYF
DNA: TGCAGCGCTAGAGCCGAGTTCCAAGAGACCCAGTACTTC

V: TRBV20-1
D: -
size: medium-sized
J: TRBJ1-2
CDR3: CSAIKTEDYGYTF
DNA: TGCAGTGCTATAAAGACAGAAGACTATGGCTACACCTTC

V: TRBV20-1
D: TRBD1
size: once
J: TRBJ2-2
CDR3: CSARDPQGPGELFF
DNA: TGCAGTGCTAGAGATCCACAGGGGCCCGGCGAGCTGTTTTTT

V: TRBV7-2
D: TRBD2
size: medium-sized
J: TRBJ2-7
CDR3: CASSPGRVGYEQYF
DNA: TGTGCCAGCAGCCCAGGGAGGGTTGGGTACGAGCAGTACTTC

V: TRBV12-3/TRBV12-4
D: -
size: many
J: TRBJ1-5
CDR3: CASSLVLGGNQPQHF
DNA: TGTGCCAGCAGTTTAGTGTTAGGGGGCAATCAGCCCCAGCATTTT

V: TRBV6-5
D: -
size: -
J: TRBJ2-2
CDR3: CASRPLGRLELLF
DNA: TGTGCCAGCAGACCACTAGGTCGGTTGGAGCTGCTTTTT

V: TRBV6-6
D: -
size: many
J: TRBJ1-1
CDR3: CASTSSPEAFF
DNA: TGTGCCAGCACTTCCAGTCCCGAAGCTTTCTTT

V: TRBV25-1
D: -
size: -
J: TRBJ2-5
CDR3: CASSFGKAGETQYF
DNA: TGTGCCAGCAGCTTCGGAAAGGCAGGGGAGACCCAGTACTTC

V: TRBV20-1
D: -
size: -
J: TRBJ1-4
CDR3: CSARCPAGLEYEKLFF
DNA: TGCAGCGCTAGGTGTCCGGCGGGACTGGAGTATGAAAAACTGTTTTTT

V: TRBV2
D: TRBD2
size: -
J: TRBJ2-1
CDR3: CATVGLVLSYNEQFF
DNA: TGTGCCACCGTGGGACTAGTTCTCTCCTACAATGAGCAGTTCTTC

V: TRBV5-4
D: TRBD1
size: -
J: TRBJ2-7
CDR3: CASSPAGTGGHEQYF
DNA: TGTGCCAGCAGCCCGGCCGGGACAGGGGGCCACGAGCAGTACTTC

V: TRBV12-3/TRBV12-4
D: -
size: -
J: TRBJ2-1
CDR3: CASSRGAGSYNEQFF
DNA: TGTGCCAGCAGTCGGGGGGCCGGGTCCTACAATGAGCAGTTCTTC

V: TRBV2
D: -
size: -
J: TRBJ2-1
CDR3: CVSSDGTGGNEQFF
DNA: TGTGTCAGCAGTGACGGGACTGGGGGTAATGAGCAGTTCTTC

V: TRBV20-1
D: TRBD1
size: -
J: TRBJ2-3
CDR3: CSALREDRGF
DNA: TGCAGTGCCCTACGGGAGGACAGGGGGTTT

V: TRBV19
D: TRBD1
size: -
J: TRBJ1-2
CDR3: CASSIPSGTAYGYTF
DNA: TGTGCCAGTAGTATCCCTAGCGGGACAGCGTATGGCTACACCTTC

V: TRBV19
D: -
size: -
J: TRBJ2-1
CDR3: CASRPGVGEWFF
DNA: TGTGCCAGTAGACCCGGGGTGGGCGAATGGTTCTTC

V: TRBV5-5
D: TRBD1
size: many
J: TRBJ2-2
CDR3: CASSLRQGARNTGELFF
DNA: TGTGCCAGCAGCTTGAGGCAGGGGGCGCGAAACACCGGGGAGCTGTTTTTT

V: TRBV3-1
D: -
size: -
J: TRBJ1-2
CDR3: CASSHRRAPRVGYTF
DNA: TGTGCCAGCAGCCACCGCAGGGCGCCCAGGGTTGGCTACACCTTC

V: TRBV29-1
D: TRBD2
size: -
J: TRBJ2-1
CDR3: CSVEASGRANEQFF
DNA: TGCAGCGTTGAAGCTAGCGGGAGGGCCAATGAGCAGTTCTTC

V: TRBV20-1
D: TRBD2
size: -
J: TRBJ2-1
CDR3: CSGKATSSSGRDSYNEQFF
DNA: TGCAGTGGTAAGGCCACCTCGTCTAGCGGGAGGGATTCCTACAATGAGCAGTTCTTC

V: TRBV7-9
D: TRBD1
size: -
J: TRBJ2-7
CDR3: CASSFTHGTGGPYEQYF
DNA: TGTGCCAGCAGCTTTACCCACGGGACAGGGGGCCCCTACGAGCAGTACTTC

V: TRBV19
D: -
size: -
J: TRBJ1-5
CDR3: CASSPPPGRGYYNEPQHF
DNA: TGTGCCAGTAGTCCTCCCCCGGGGAGGGGTTATTACAATGAGCCCCAGCATTTT

V: TRBV9
D: -
size: medium-sized
J: TRBJ1-6
CDR3: CASSGGTHSPLHF
DNA: TGTGCCAGCAGCGGGGGTACACATTCACCCCTCCACTTT

V: TRBV20-1
D: TRBD2
size: -
J: TRBJ2-2
CDR3: CSAPMTSGRGPGELFF
DNA: TGCAGTGCTCCGATGACTAGCGGGAGAGGGCCCGGGGAGCTGTTTTTT

V: TRBV10-3
D: -
size: medium-sized
J: TRBJ2-3
CDR3: CAISGGQGDTQYF
DNA: TGTGCCATCAGCGGGGGGCAGGGGGATACGCAGTATTTT

V: TRBV5-1
D: -
size: many
J: TRBJ2-3
CDR3: CASSLGASTDTQYF
DNA: TGCGCCAGCAGCTTGGGGGCAAGCACAGATACGCAGTATTTT

V: TRBV12-3/TRBV12-4
D: TRBD2
size: -
J: TRBJ2-3
CDR3: CASSPGGKTDTQYF
DNA: TGTGCCAGCAGCCCCGGGGGGAAGACAGATACGCAGTATTTT

V: TRBV24-1
D: -
size: -
J: TRBJ2-1
CDR3: CATSDPGGDTYNEQFF
DNA: TGTGCCACCAGTGATCCAGGGGGGGACACTTACAATGAGCAGTTCTTC

V: TRBV7-9
D: TRBD2
size: -
J: TRBJ2-1
CDR3: CASSWAGGAGYNEQFF
DNA: TGTGCCAGCAGCTGGGCGGGGGGGGCCGGATACAATGAGCAGTTCTTC

V: TRBV5-1
D: -
size: many
J: TRBJ2-5
CDR3: CASSFPEQETQYF
DNA: TGCGCCAGCAGCTTTCCGGAACAAGAGACCCAGTACTTC

V: TRBV4-1
D: TRBD2
size: -
J: TRBJ2-1
CDR3: CASSHPVAGGIYNEQFF
DNA: TGCGCCAGCAGCCACCCCGTAGCGGGAGGGATCTACAATGAGCAGTTCTTC

V: TRBV27
D: TRBD2
size: many
J: TRBJ2-3
CDR3: CASSSESGRVTDTQYF
DNA: TGTGCCAGCAGTTCGGAGAGCGGGAGGGTCACAGATACGCAGTATTTT

V: TRBV11-2
D: TRBD1
size: -
J: TRBJ2-5
CDR3: CASSRTGFTQYF
DNA: TGTGCCAGCAGCCGGACAGGTTTCACCCAGTACTTC

V: TRBV19
D: -
size: many
J: TRBJ1-5
CDR3: CASSVGKRQEHQPQHF
DNA: TGTGCCAGTAGTGTAGGGAAACGACAGGAACATCAGCCCCAGCATTTT

V: TRBV7-2
D: -
size: medium-sized
J: TRBJ2-3
CDR3: CASRRWGDTQYF
DNA: TGTGCCAGCAGACGGTGGGGAGATACGCAGTATTTT

V: TRBV30
D: -
size: -
J: TRBJ1-2
CDR3: CAWSPGPGGGYTF
DNA: TGTGCCTGGAGTCCGGGCCCTGGAGGGGGCTACACCTTC

V: TRBV24-1
D: TRBD2
size: medium-sized
J: TRBJ2-1
CDR3: CATSEAEGTNYNEQFF
DNA: TGTGCCACCAGTGAAGCGGAGGGGACTAACTACAATGAGCAGTTCTTC

V: TRBV6-6
D: -
size: -
J: TRBJ1-5
CDR3: CASRQGNRVVPQHF
DNA: TGTGCCAGCAGGCAGGGAAACAGGGTCGTGCCCCAGCATTTT

V: TRBV5-1
D: -
size: many
J: TRBJ2-2
CDR3: CASSLKSQRVQTGELFF
DNA: TGCGCCAGCAGCTTGAAATCTCAGCGGGTCCAAACCGGGGAGCTGTTTTTT

V: TRBV5-1
D: -
size: -
J: TRBJ1-4
CDR3: CASSRGILF
DNA: TGCGCCAGCAGCCGCGGGATACTCTTT

V: TRBV7-6
D: -
size: -
J: TRBJ2-3
CDR3: CASSLSVGEYF
DNA: TGTGCCAGCAGCTTAAGCGTCGGGGAGTATTTT

V: TRBV20-1
D: TRBD2
size: -
J: TRBJ2-1
CDR3: CSARDWTSGRYNEQFF
DNA: TGCAGTGCTAGAGATTGGACTAGCGGGAGGTATAATGAGCAGTTCTTC

V: TRBV2
D: -
size: many
J: TRBJ2-5
CDR3: CASRSVGFGRQETQYF
DNA: TGTGCCAGCAGGTCCGTGGGCTTTGGACGACAAGAGACCCAGTACTTC

V: TRBV5-5
D: TRBD1
size: many
J: TRBJ1-4
CDR3: CASSFTGGAKEKLFF
DNA: TGTGCCAGCAGCTTTACAGGGGGCGCGAAGGAAAAACTGTTTTTT

V: TRBV4-1
D: TRBD1
size: -
J: TRBJ2-6
CDR3: CASSHQPWTGLCSGANVLTF
DNA: TGCGCCAGCAGCCATCAACCCTGGACAGGGCTGTGCTCTGGGGCCAACGTCCTGACTTTC

V: TRBV20-1
D: -
size: many
J: TRBJ1-2
CDR3: CSASTPGGYTF
DNA: TGCAGTGCTAGTACTCCGGGCGGCTACACCTTC

V: TRBV3-1
D: -
size: many
J: TRBJ1-1
CDR3: CASSQDWGPDTEAFF
DNA: TGTGCCAGCAGCCAAGACTGGGGCCCGGACACTGAAGCTTTCTTT